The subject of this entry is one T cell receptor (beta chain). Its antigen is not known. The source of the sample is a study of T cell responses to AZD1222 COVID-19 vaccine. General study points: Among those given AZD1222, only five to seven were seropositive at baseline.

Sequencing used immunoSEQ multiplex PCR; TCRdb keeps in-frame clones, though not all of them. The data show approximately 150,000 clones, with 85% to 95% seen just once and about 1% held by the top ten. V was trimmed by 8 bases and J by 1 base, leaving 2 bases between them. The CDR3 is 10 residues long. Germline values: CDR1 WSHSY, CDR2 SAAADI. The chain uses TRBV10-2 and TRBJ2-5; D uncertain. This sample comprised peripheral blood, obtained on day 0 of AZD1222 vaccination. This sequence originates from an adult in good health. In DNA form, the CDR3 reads TGCGCCAGCTTCCAAGAGACCCAGTACTTC. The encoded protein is CASFQETQYF.